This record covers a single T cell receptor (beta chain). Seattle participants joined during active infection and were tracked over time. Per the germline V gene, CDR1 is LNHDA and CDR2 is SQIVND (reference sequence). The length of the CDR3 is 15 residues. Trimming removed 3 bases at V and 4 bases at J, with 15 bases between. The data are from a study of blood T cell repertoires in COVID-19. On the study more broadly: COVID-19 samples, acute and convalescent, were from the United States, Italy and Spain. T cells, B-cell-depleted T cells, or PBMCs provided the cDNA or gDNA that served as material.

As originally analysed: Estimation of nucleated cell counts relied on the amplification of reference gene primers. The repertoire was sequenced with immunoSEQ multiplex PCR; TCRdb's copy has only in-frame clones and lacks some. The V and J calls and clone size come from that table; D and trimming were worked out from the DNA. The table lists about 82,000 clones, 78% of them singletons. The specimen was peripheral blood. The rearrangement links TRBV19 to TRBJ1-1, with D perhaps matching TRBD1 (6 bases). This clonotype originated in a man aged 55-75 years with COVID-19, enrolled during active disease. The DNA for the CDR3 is TGTGCCAGTAGTATTGAGCAGGGGTTCGGCACTGAAGCTTTCTTT. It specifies CASSIEQGFGTEAFF.